This T cell receptor (beta chain) was sequenced for a study of blood T cell repertoires in COVID-19. V lost 4 bases, J lost 2 bases, and 11 bases stayed unmatched. From germline, CDR1 is ENHRY and CDR2 SYGVKD. This CDR3 is built from 16 residues. Sequenced by immunoSEQ multiplex PCR; TCRdb stores in-frame clones only, minus some. The data contain some 42,000 clones, roughly 90% of them singletons. This clonotype was obtained from a man aged 50-60 years with active COVID-19. This chain connects TRBV10-3 to TRBJ2-7, with 7 bases identical to TRBD1. Sequenced input: peripheral blood. CDR3 in amino acids: CAISGGAGTAPYEQYF. CDR3 coding DNA: TGTGCCATCAGTGGGGGAGCCGGGACAGCCCCCTACGAGCAGTACTTC.